What follows is one T cell receptor beta chain and its context. These data originate in a study of blood T cell repertoires in COVID-19. Study summary: Both acute and convalescent COVID-19 samples were obtained from the United States, Italy and Spain.

J was trimmed by 4 bases and V by 2 bases; bases with no gene match: 3. Germline V gene data show CDR1 as MNHEY and CDR2 as SVGAGI. This CDR3 region has 15 residues. Methods used by the authors: Amplification from reference gene primers served as the basis for estimated nucleated cell counts. The protocol was immunoSEQ multiplex PCR, while the TCRdb copy is restricted to in-frame clones and leaves out a portion. The V and J calls and the clone size are those of that table, but D and trimming were determined from the DNA. The profile covers over 250,000 clones, with around 82% appearing a single time and roughly 9.4% taken by the ten largest.

The sequence was obtained from a woman aged 50 to 60 who had recovered from COVID-19. Sequencing was performed on peripheral blood. V and J are TRBV6-5 and TRBJ2-7; 12 bases fit TRBD2. CDR3 bases: TGTGCCAGCAGTTACAGCACTAGCGGGAGGTACGAGCAGTACTTC. Translation gives CASSYSTSGRYEQYF.